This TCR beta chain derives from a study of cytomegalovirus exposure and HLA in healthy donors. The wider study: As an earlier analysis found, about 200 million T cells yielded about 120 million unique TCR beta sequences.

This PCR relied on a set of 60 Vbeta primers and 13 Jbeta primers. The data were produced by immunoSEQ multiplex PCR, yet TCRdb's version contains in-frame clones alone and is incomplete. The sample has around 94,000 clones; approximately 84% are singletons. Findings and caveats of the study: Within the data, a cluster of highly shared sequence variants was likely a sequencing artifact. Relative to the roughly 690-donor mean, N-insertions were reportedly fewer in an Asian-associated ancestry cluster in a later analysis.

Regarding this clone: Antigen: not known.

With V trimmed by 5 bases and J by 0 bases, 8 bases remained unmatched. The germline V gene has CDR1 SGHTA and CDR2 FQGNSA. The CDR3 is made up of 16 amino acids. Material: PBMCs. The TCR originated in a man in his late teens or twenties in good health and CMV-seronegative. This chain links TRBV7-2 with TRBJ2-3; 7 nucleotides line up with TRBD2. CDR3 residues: CASSTRTSASTDTQYF. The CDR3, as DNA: TGTGCCAGCAGCACGCGAACTAGCGCCAGCACAGATACGCAGTATTTT.